This note documents a single T cell receptor (beta chain) sequence. The data were taken from a study of blood T cell repertoires in COVID-19. This CDR3 has 15 amino acids. Germline-derived CDR1 and CDR2 are LNHDA and SQIVND (reference sequence). Trimming left V 3 bases short and J 1 base short, with 11 bases between. Clones were read by immunoSEQ multiplex PCR, and TCRdb kept only the in-frame ones, dropping some. The table lists 130,000 or so clones, 85% to 90% of them singletons. This TCR was sampled from a man aged 45-65 years with acute or convalescent COVID-19. What was sequenced was peripheral blood. The chain couples TRBV19 to TRBJ2-3; weak D call: TRBD2 (6 bases). The CDR3 DNA reads TGTGCCAGTAGTATCTTGGGAGGAGGCACAGATACGCAGTATTTT. It is translated as CASSILGGGTDTQYF.